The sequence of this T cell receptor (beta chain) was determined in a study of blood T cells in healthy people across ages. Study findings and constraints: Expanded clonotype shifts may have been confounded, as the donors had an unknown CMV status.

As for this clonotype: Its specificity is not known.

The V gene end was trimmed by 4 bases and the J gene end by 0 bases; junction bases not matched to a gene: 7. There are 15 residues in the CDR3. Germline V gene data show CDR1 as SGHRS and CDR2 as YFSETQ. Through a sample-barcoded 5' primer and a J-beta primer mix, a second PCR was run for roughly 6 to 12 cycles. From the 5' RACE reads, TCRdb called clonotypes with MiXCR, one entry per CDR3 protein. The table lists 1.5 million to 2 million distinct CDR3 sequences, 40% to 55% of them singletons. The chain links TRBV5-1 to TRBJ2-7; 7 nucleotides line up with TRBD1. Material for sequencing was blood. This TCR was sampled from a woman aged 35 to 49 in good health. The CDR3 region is CASSQGQPSSYEQYF. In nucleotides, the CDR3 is TGCGCCAGCAGCCAGGGACAGCCTAGCTCCTACGAGCAGTACTTC.